What follows are 32 T cell receptor beta chains derived from one specimen sequenced in a study of shared clonotypes between healthy human individuals. Profiling relied on immunoSEQ multiplex PCR, and the TCRdb table lists in-frame clones only, not all of them. The table lists 1,400,000 or so clones, approximately 98.5% of them singletons, with about 0.4% in the top ten. Material for sequencing was naive CD4+ T cells sorted from blood. Subset defined: CD45RA+ positively selected. These receptors were collected from a man aged 25 to 40 in good health.

The rearrangement joins TRBV25-1 to TRBJ1-4; D gene unclear. Germline CDR1 is MGHDK and CDR2 is SYGVNS. The V and J ends lost 6 bases and 3 bases respectively, with 20 bases between them. CDR3 length: 17 amino acids. The CDR3 DNA reads as TGTGCCAGCAGCCCTACCGACGGGGAGCGGGCTAATGAAAAACTGTTTTTT. As protein: CASSPTDGERANEKLFF.

This sequence joins TRBV11-1 and TRBJ2-7, with 11 bases that match TRBD2. Trimming removed 2 bases from V and 4 bases from J; junction bases left unmatched: 4. Per germline, CDR1 SGHAT and CDR2 FQDESV (reference sequence). This CDR3 spans 15 amino acids. The CDR3 DNA reads TGTGCCAGCAGCTTACGACTAGCGGGAAGGTACGAGCAGTACTTC. It is translated as CASSLRLAGRYEQYF. Full variable domain (remainder filled in from reference TRBV11-1 and TRBJ2-7): EAEVAQSPRYKITEKSQAVAFWCDPISGHATLYWYRQILGQGPELLVQFQDESVVDDSQLPKDRFSAERLKGVDSTLKIQPAELGDSAMYLCASSLRLAGRYEQYFGPGTRLTVT.

The chain uses TRBV2 and TRBJ2-5, with no clear D. The CDR3 sequence is 14 residues long. Trimming stripped 1 base from V and 2 bases from J, with 8 bases between. Looked up from germline, CDR1 is SNHLY and CDR2 is FYNNEI. CDR3 loop: CASSEGQRQETQYF. The CDR3 DNA is TGTGCCAGCAGTGAAGGGCAGAGACAAGAGACCCAGTACTTC.

The chain recombines TRBV5-1 with TRBJ2-7; 10 bases map to TRBD1. The length of the CDR3 is 15 residues. Losses at the gene ends were 3 bases for V and 2 bases for J; bases not matched to a gene: 5. Germline V gene sequence: CDR1 SGHRS, CDR2 YFSETQ. The CDR3 reads CASSSGTGAPYEQYF. The CDR3 DNA reads TGCGCCAGCAGCTCCGGGACAGGGGCGCCCTACGAGCAGTACTTC.

The chain is built from TRBV7-8 and TRBJ2-2, with 9 bases lining up with TRBD2. The CDR3 has 16 amino acids. Trimming took 5 bases from V and 2 from J; bases not matched to a gene: 6. Germline values: CDR1 SGHVS, CDR2 FQNEAQ. CDR3 coding DNA: TGTGCCAGCAGCCTCTCGGGACTAGCTAACACCGGGGAGCTGTTTTTT. This gives the protein CASSLSGLANTGELFF.

This clone was picked up one time. The chain uses TRBV4-2 and TRBJ2-7; a weak D match, TRBD1 (5 bases). The CDR3 extends over 14 amino acids. Trimming took off 1 base at V and 2 bases at J, with 9 bases between the two ends. CDR1 LGHNA and CDR2 YNFKEQ come from the germline V gene. CDR3 amino acids: CASSQVRGTYEQYF. Written as DNA, the CDR3 is TGTGCCAGCAGCCAAGTTAGGGGTACCTACGAGCAGTACTTC.

Comments on this clone: Other DNA sequences from this sample encode an identical CDR3 as well. This chain links TRBV5-1 with TRBJ1-3, with a weak D call TRBD1 (5 bases). The CDR3 consists of 15 residues. Germline CDR1 reads SGHRS; CDR2 reads YFSETQ. Trimming removed 1 base from V and 1 base from J, with 9 bases in between. Here the CDR3 reads CASSLQGGSGNTIYF. CDR3 bases: TGCGCCAGCAGCTTGCAGGGAGGGTCTGGAAACACCATATATTTT.

For this clone: The same CDR3 also results from other DNA sequences found in this sample. This chain links TRBV5-1 with TRBJ2-5; 8 nucleotides agree with TRBD1. The length of the CDR3 is 14 residues. Unmatched junction bases numbered 4, after V lost 3 bases and J lost 3 bases. From germline, CDR1 is SGHRS and CDR2 YFSETQ. The CDR3, as DNA: TGCGCCAGCAGCTCCGGGACAGGAGAAGAGACCCAGTACTTC. Amino acid sequence: CASSSGTGEETQYF.

This chain connects TRBV9 to TRBJ2-2, with 8 bases fitting TRBD2. This CDR3 is built from 15 residues. Trimming at V came to 1 base and at J to 5 bases, leaving 4 bases not matched to a gene. CDR1 is SGDLS and CDR2 is YYNGEE in the germline V gene. The CDR3 sequence: CASSVTQRETGELFF. As DNA, the CDR3 is TGTGCCAGCAGCGTAACTCAGCGGGAGACCGGGGAGCTGTTTTTT.

The gene calls are TRBV30 and TRBJ1-5; D remains unclear. This CDR3 is built from 14 residues. The ends were cut back, 3 bases at V and 0 bases at J, with 9 bases in the middle. Germline V lookup: CDR1 GTSNPN, CDR2 SVGIG (reference sequence). This CDR3 reads CAWSRWGSNQPQHF. DNA of the CDR3: TGTGCCTGGAGCCGCTGGGGTAGCAATCAGCCCCAGCATTTT.

The V and J genes are TRBV7-4 and TRBJ1-5; D uncertain. Trimming took 2 bases from V and 5 from J, leaving 13 bases between them. Germline loops: CDR1 SGHVT, CDR2 SQSDAQ. This CDR3 is 15 amino acids long. CDR3 nucleotides: TGTGCCAGCAGCTTATACCACAGCCGTGATCAGCCCCAGCATTTT. Its translation: CASSLYHSRDQPQHF.

The chain is built from TRBV28 and TRBJ2-5; 13 bases map to TRBD2. The germline gives CDR1 MDHEN, CDR2 SYDVKM. The CDR3 totals 17 residues. The junction had 9 bases not matched to a gene; V was cut back by 7 bases and J by 1 base. In DNA, the CDR3 is TGTGCCAGCACCTGGGGGACTAGCGGGATACTCCAAGAGACCCAGTACTTC. This sequence encodes CASTWGTSGILQETQYF.

This clone was seen just once. The identical CDR3 is also encoded by other nucleotide sequences in the sample. This chain joins TRBV6-1 and TRBJ1-4; unclear D gene. The V gene lost 4 bases and the J gene lost 5 bases, with 8 bases spanning the gap. The CDR3 is made up of 13 amino acids. The germline V gene encodes CDR1 MNHNS and CDR2 SASEGT. CDR3 nucleotides: TGTGCCAGCAGTGTTAAGGGAAATGAAAAACTGTTTTTT. This sequence encodes CASSVKGNEKLFF.

The CDR3 here is CASRTGTLNTGELFF. The CDR3 DNA is TGTGCCAGCAGGACCGGGACTCTGAACACCGGGGAGCTGTTTTTT. V gene TRBV7-6 combines with J gene TRBJ2-2, with a weak D call TRBD2 (6 bases). The CDR3 is 15 residues long. V lost 6 bases, J lost 1 base, and 12 bases lay in between. Germline V gives CDR1 SGHVS, CDR2 FNYEAQ. The entire variable domain, with the rest obtained from reference TRBV7-6 and TRBJ2-2, is as follows: GAGVSQSPRYKVTKRGQDVALRCDPISGHVSLYWYRQALGQGPEFLTYFNYEAQQDKSGLPNDRFSAERPEGSISTLTIQRTEQRDSAMYRCASRTGTLNTGELFFGEGSRLTVL.

The gene calls are TRBV6-5 and TRBJ1-3, with TRBD1 identical over 7 bases. This CDR3 contains 15 residues. Germline V gives CDR1 MNHEY, CDR2 SVGAGI. V lost 5 bases, J lost 2 bases, and 6 bases stayed unmatched. CDR3 coding DNA: TGTGCCAGCAGTCAAACGCAGGGGGCTGGAAACACCATATATTTT. Amino acid sequence: CASSQTQGAGNTIYF.

The V gene is TRBV5-8, the J gene TRBJ2-7; D gene unclear. Germline CDR1 SGHTS, CDR2 YDEGEE. The CDR3 contains 14 residues. V lost 0 bases, J lost 0 bases, and 7 bases lay in between. This CDR3 reads CASSLGPTSYEQYF. In DNA form, the CDR3 reads TGTGCCAGCAGCTTGGGGCCTACCTCCTACGAGCAGTACTTC. The whole variable domain, filled in from reference TRBV5-8 and TRBJ2-7, reads EAGVTQSPTHLIKTRGQQATLRCSPISGHTSVYWYQQALGLGLQFLLWYDEGEERNRGNFPPRFSGRQFPNYSSELNVNALELEDSALYLCASSLGPTSYEQYFGPGTRLTVT.

V is TRBV5-4 and J is TRBJ1-2; the D gene is possibly TRBD1 (5 bases). This CDR3 has 18 amino acids. The germline gives CDR1 SGHNT, CDR2 YYREEE (reference sequence). Trimming took 2 bases from V and 3 from J, leaving 23 bases between them. In DNA, the CDR3 is TGTGCCAGCAGCTTACCGGGTTATTCGAGGGGCAAAGACTATGGCTACACCTTC. It is translated as CASSLPGYSRGKDYGYTF.

This sequence joins TRBV29-1 and TRBJ2-3; TRBD2 agrees at 8 bases. The CDR3 has 13 amino acids. Germline loops: CDR1 SQVTM, CDR2 ANQGSEA. The trim removed 8 bases at V and 0 bases at J, leaving 4 bases unmatched. CDR3 DNA sequence: TGCAGCTCAACTAGCGGAAGCACAGATACGCAGTATTTT. Amino acid sequence: CSSTSGSTDTQYF.

The rearrangement joins TRBV10-2 to TRBJ2-7, with a weak D call TRBD1 (5 bases). Germline V lookup: CDR1 WSHSY, CDR2 SAAADI. The CDR3 is made up of 15 amino acids. Trimming stripped 2 bases from V and 4 bases from J, with 15 bases between. The CDR3 DNA sequence: TGCGCCAGCAGTGAGCCCCGTCAGGGAAGGTACGAGCAGTACTTC. It yields the protein CASSEPRQGRYEQYF.

The V and J genes are TRBV5-1 and TRBJ2-1, with D tentatively TRBD2 (5 bases). V was clipped by 4 bases and J by 4 bases, with 12 bases between them. CDR3 length: 14 amino acids. Per the germline V gene, CDR1 is SGHRS and CDR2 is YFSETQ. This CDR3 reads CASSLQSGYNEQFF. CDR3 nucleotides: TGCGCCAGCAGCCTTCAGTCGGGATACAATGAGCAGTTCTTC.

The genes are TRBV28 and TRBJ1-5, with 10 bases aligning to TRBD1. CDR3 length: 16 residues. From germline, CDR1 is MDHEN and CDR2 SYDVKM. V trimming: 6 bases; J trimming: 2 bases; junction bases outside the gene matches: 7. DNA for the CDR3: TGTGCCAGCAGAGTGACAGGGGGCTTGGGCAATCAGCCCCAGCATTTT. Its protein is CASRVTGGLGNQPQHF. Variable domain in full (rest from reference TRBV28 and TRBJ1-5): DVKVTQSSRYLVKRTGEKVFLECVQDMDHENMFWYRQDPGLGLRLIYFSYDVKMKEKGDIPEGYSVSREKKERFSLILESASTNQTSMYLCASRVTGGLGNQPQHFGDGTRLSIL.

V gene TRBV18 combines with J gene TRBJ2-5; 7 positions agree with TRBD1. The CDR3 sequence is 15 residues long. Germline V gives CDR1 KGHSH, CDR2 LQKENI. Losses at the gene ends were 3 bases for V and 0 bases for J; bases not matched to a gene: 4. DNA of the CDR3: TGTGCCAGCTCACCCCCCGGGACAGACCAAGAGACCCAGTACTTC. Translation: CASSPPGTDQETQYF.

V and J are TRBV2 and TRBJ2-7, with D tentatively TRBD1 or TRBD2 (5 bases each). The germline V gene has CDR1 SNHLY and CDR2 FYNNEI. Trimming took off 4 bases at V and 3 bases at J, with 13 bases between the two ends. The length of the CDR3 is 14 residues. CDR3 sequence reads: CASSGGTPSYEQYF. CDR3 bases: TGTGCCAGCAGTGGAGGGACCCCAAGCTACGAGCAGTACTTC.

The genes are TRBV9 and TRBJ2-7; TRBD1 is a possible D gene (6 bases). This CDR3 spans 16 amino acids. V gave up 0 bases and J gave up 0 bases, with 13 bases separating them. CDR1 SGDLS and CDR2 YYNGEE come from the germline V gene. The CDR3 sequence is CASSVGLGQNSYEQYF. The CDR3 region has the DNA TGTGCCAGCAGCGTAGGACTCGGACAGAACTCCTACGAGCAGTACTTC.

V is TRBV18 and J is TRBJ2-1, with TRBD1 identical over 7 bases. CDR3 length: 15 amino acids. V dropped 8 bases and J dropped 1; count of bases not matched to a gene: 8. In germline, CDR1 is KGHSH, CDR2 LQKENI. The CDR3 DNA is TGTGCCAGCACGACAGGGAACCTTTCCTACAATGAGCAGTTCTTC. Translated: CASTTGNLSYNEQFF. The full variable domain, completed using reference TRBV18 and TRBJ2-1, is NAGVMQNPRHLVRRRGQEARLRCSPMKGHSHVYWYRQLPEEGLKFMVYLQKENIIDESGMPKERFSAEFPKEGPSILRIQQVVRGDSAAYFCASTTGNLSYNEQFFGPGTRLTVL.

The V and J genes are TRBV18 and TRBJ2-1; 7 nucleotides agree with TRBD1. Germline CDR1 KGHSH, CDR2 LQKENI. J gave up 8 bases and V 3 bases, and 7 bases lay outside the gene matches. This CDR3 is 14 amino acids long. CDR3 in DNA: TGTGCCAGCTCACCTCCGAGGGGGCCCCATGAGCAGTTCTTC. It translates to CASSPPRGPHEQFF.

The gene calls are TRBV5-4 and TRBJ2-1; D call uncertain. Trimming shortened V by 3 bases and J by 6 bases, and 16 bases separated the two germline ends. Germline V gene data show CDR1 as SGHNT and CDR2 as YYREEE (reference sequence). The CDR3 totals 15 residues. CDR3 protein: CASSSLPKGLNEQFF. In DNA form, the CDR3 reads TGTGCCAGCAGCTCACTACCCAAAGGCCTCAATGAGCAGTTCTTC.

The chain employs TRBV21-1 and TRBJ1-5; whether TRBD1, the table's D call, matches the DNA was not checked. TRBV21-1 is an annotated pseudogene. This CDR3 spans 17 amino acids. DNA of the CDR3: TGTGCCAGCAGCAAAGTCTTTCGAACAGGGGTGCATCAGCCCCAGCATTTT. Translated, it gives CASSKVFRTGVHQPQHF.

A single count supports this clone. The sample contains more than one DNA sequence encoding this CDR3. The V call is TRBV14, the J call TRBJ1-2, with D unclear. V was cut by 3 bases and J by 6 bases, with 5 bases left in between. CDR1 SGHDN and CDR2 FVKESK come from the germline V gene. There are 11 residues in the CDR3. CDR3 loop: CASSQGNGYTF. CDR3 bases: TGTGCCAGCAGCCAGGGGAATGGCTACACCTTC.

In its sample, this clone was seen once. The rearrangement uses TRBV9 and TRBJ2-3; D remains unclear. The CDR3 runs to 16 residues. Trimming shortened V by 0 bases and J by 1 base, and 12 bases separated the two germline ends. The germline CDR1 and CDR2 sequences are SGDLS and YYNGEE. CDR3 DNA sequence: TGTGCCAGCAGCGTAGCACGATCCGTTGGCACAGATACGCAGTATTTT. Amino acid sequence: CASSVARSVGTDTQYF. Full variable domain (remainder filled in from reference TRBV9 and TRBJ2-3): DSGVTQTPKHLITATGQRVTLRCSPRSGDLSVYWYQQSLDQGLQFLIQYYNGEERAKGNILERFSAQQFPDLHSELNLSSLELGDSALYFCASSVARSVGTDTQYFGPGTRLTVL.

The rearrangement joins TRBV4-3 to TRBJ1-2, with D hard to call. Trimming removed 0 bases from V and 4 bases from J, with 12 bases in between. CDR1 is LGHNA and CDR2 is YSLEER in the germline V gene. This CDR3 is 15 amino acids long. DNA for the CDR3: TGCGCCAGCAGCCAAGAGGCCAGGCTTGGCTATGGCTACACCTTC. It encodes CASSQEARLGYGYTF.

For this clone: Other DNA sequences of this sample code for an identical CDR3. This chain joins TRBV18 and TRBJ1-2; unclear D gene. Germline V gene data show CDR1 as KGHSH and CDR2 as LQKENI. With 0 bases removed from V and 5 bases from J, the gap between germline ends came to 4 bases. This CDR3 contains 12 residues. CDR3 residues: CASSPPSYGYTF. The CDR3 DNA reads as TGTGCCAGCTCACCACCATCATATGGCTACACCTTC.